This T cell receptor (beta chain) derives from a study of shared clonotypes between healthy human individuals. Study results and caveats: Tissues were not sampled, only blood, and their repertoires likely differ.

Here immunoSEQ multiplex PCR was the method, and the copy in TCRdb shows in-frame clones only, minus some. In the table there are more than 2 million clones, nearly 97% of which are singletons. The count of this clone is one. Its antigen is unidentified. CDR1 and CDR2 (germline): SGHAT, FQDESV (reference sequence). V lost 5 bases to trimming and J lost 1 base; unmatched junction nucleotides: 7. The CDR3 sequence is 17 residues long. This TCR came from a man in his late teens or twenties in good health. V and J are TRBV11-1 and TRBJ2-2, with TRBD2 matching 10 bases. The material sequenced was naive CD4+ T cells sorted from blood. As to subset: CD45RA+ positively selected. The CDR3 nucleotides are TGTGCCAGCAGCGCCCCTCGACTAGCGGGGAACACCGGGGAGCTGTTTTTT. This encodes CASSAPRLAGNTGELFF.